The subject of this entry is one T cell receptor (beta chain). The antigen remains unidentified. The data derive from a study of T cell responses to AZD1222 COVID-19 vaccine. On the study more broadly: Second doses that came at about 4 or about 12 weeks were put together.

The CDR3 runs 16 residues. CDR1 is SGHTA, CDR2 FQGNSA, per germline. V dropped 5 bases and J dropped 3; count of bases not matched to a gene: 11. Study results and caveats: Donors in the cohort were predominantly white British and more often female, and clonal diversity was possibly underestimated. The peak T cell response came first, and repertoires were sampled only after it. Two AZD1222 administrations were followed by greater Spike-specific TCR breadth and depth.

TCRdb's table, derived via immunoSEQ multiplex PCR, lists solely in-frame clones and lacks some. This table holds around 140,000 clones, 80% to 90% found once. The gene calls are TRBV7-2 and TRBJ1-1, with TRBD1 matching 8 bases. The sample in question was peripheral blood, obtained on day 0 of AZD1222 vaccination. This TCR came from an adult in good health. CDR3 in amino acids: CASSTRQGLPDTEAFF. The CDR3 coding sequence is TGTGCCAGCAGCACGAGACAGGGGCTGCCCGACACTGAAGCTTTCTTT. Variable domain in full (rest from reference TRBV7-2 and TRBJ1-1): GAGVSQSPSNKVTEKGKDVELRCDPISGHTALYWYRQSLGQGLEFLIYFQGNSAPDKSGLPSDRFSAERTGGSVSTLTIQRTQQEDSAVYLCASSTRQGLPDTEAFFGQGTRLTVV.